The rows below give T cell receptor beta chains drawn from one sample of a study of blood T cell repertoires in COVID-19. Clones were read by immunoSEQ multiplex PCR, and TCRdb kept only the in-frame ones, dropping some. The data show about 350,000 clones, with roughly nine tenths seen just once and around 4% held by the top ten. The specimen was peripheral blood. These receptors were taken from a woman in her sixties or seventies with COVID-19, enrolled during active disease. Each CDR3 is given with its conserved first and last residue. A D gene is named only where the DNA matches it firmly. The size of a clone is reported for some rows only, either as once, few or many, or as a class for expanded clones.

d_call: TRBD1; cdr3_length: 15; j_call: TRBJ1-4; clone_size: once; v_call: TRBV9; cdr3_nt: TGTGCCAGCAGCCCCCGGGACAGCACTAATGAAAAACTGTTTTTT; cdr3_aa: CASSPRDSTNEKLFF
d_call: TRBD2; cdr3_length: 18; j_call: TRBJ2-3; clone_size: once; v_call: TRBV28; cdr3_nt: TGTGCCAGCGCCCAGTGGGGGGGGACTCTCACTAGCACAGATACGCAGTATTTT; cdr3_aa: CASAQWGGTLTSTDTQYF
d_call: TRBD2; cdr3_length: 14; j_call: TRBJ2-3; clone_size: .; v_call: TRBV5-6; cdr3_nt: TGTGCCAGCAGTAAGGGACTAGAGGCAGATACGCAGTATTTT; cdr3_aa: CASSKGLEADTQYF
d_call: TRBD1; cdr3_length: 15; j_call: TRBJ1-4; clone_size: .; v_call: TRBV5-1; cdr3_nt: TGCGCCAGCAGCGGCGGGACAGATCATAATGAAAAACTGTTTTTT; cdr3_aa: CASSGGTDHNEKLFF
d_call: .; cdr3_length: 14; j_call: TRBJ2-3; clone_size: .; v_call: TRBV7-7; cdr3_nt: TGTGCCAGCAGCCCTAGTCGGAGCACAGATACGCAGTATTTT; cdr3_aa: CASSPSRSTDTQYF
d_call: .; cdr3_length: 13; j_call: TRBJ1-2; clone_size: .; v_call: TRBV25-1; cdr3_nt: TGTGCCAGCAGTGAACACCTGCCAGGTGGCTACACCTTC; cdr3_aa: CASSEHLPGGYTF
d_call: .; cdr3_length: 14; j_call: TRBJ1-6; clone_size: .; v_call: TRBV9; cdr3_nt: TGTGCCAGCAGCGAGGGGGTAGGGAATTCACCCCTCCACTTT; cdr3_aa: CASSEGVGNSPLHF
d_call: TRBD2; cdr3_length: 14; j_call: TRBJ2-3; clone_size: once; v_call: TRBV5-1; cdr3_nt: TGCGCCAGCAGCTTCGTTCTGCGGGAGGATACGCAGTATTTT; cdr3_aa: CASSFVLREDTQYF
d_call: .; cdr3_length: 14; j_call: TRBJ1-3; clone_size: .; v_call: TRBV2; cdr3_nt: TGTGCCAGCAGCATAGGGGTTGAAGGAAACACCATATATTTT; cdr3_aa: CASSIGVEGNTIYF
d_call: .; cdr3_length: 12; j_call: TRBJ1-2; clone_size: few; v_call: TRBV5-1; cdr3_nt: TGCGCGAGTAGTTTACCGGGGGACGGCTACACCTTC; cdr3_aa: CASSLPGDGYTF
d_call: TRBD1; cdr3_length: 15; j_call: TRBJ1-1; clone_size: .; v_call: TRBV14; cdr3_nt: TGTGCCAGCAGCCCAATACAGGGGGCGAACACTGAAGCTTTCTTT; cdr3_aa: CASSPIQGANTEAFF
d_call: .; cdr3_length: 12; j_call: TRBJ1-1; clone_size: .; v_call: TRBV12-3/TRBV12-4; cdr3_nt: TGTGCCAGCAGTAAACAGAACACTGAAGCTTTCTTT; cdr3_aa: CASSKQNTEAFF
d_call: .; cdr3_length: 15; j_call: TRBJ2-5; clone_size: .; v_call: TRBV27; cdr3_nt: TGTGCCAGCAGAGCCACGTGGGGGCGGCAAGAGACCCAGTACTTC; cdr3_aa: CASRATWGRQETQYF
d_call: .; cdr3_length: 12; j_call: TRBJ1-2; clone_size: few; v_call: TRBV19; cdr3_nt: TGTGCCAGTAGTTCCAGGGGTTATGGCTACACCTTC; cdr3_aa: CASSSRGYGYTF
d_call: .; cdr3_length: 16; j_call: TRBJ2-6; clone_size: .; v_call: TRBV5-1; cdr3_nt: TGCGCCAGCAGCCAGGGACAACTCTCTGGGGCCAACGTCCTGACTTTC; cdr3_aa: CASSQGQLSGANVLTF
d_call: .; cdr3_length: 14; j_call: TRBJ1-1; clone_size: .; v_call: TRBV5-4; cdr3_nt: TGTGCCAGCAGCCTTGGGTTCACGGAGAAAAAAGCTTTCTTT; cdr3_aa: CASSLGFTEKKAFF
d_call: .; cdr3_length: 12; j_call: TRBJ1-4; clone_size: .; v_call: TRBV5-1; cdr3_nt: TGCGCCAGCACCGCGGGTCGTGAAAAACTGTTTTTT; cdr3_aa: CASTAGREKLFF
d_call: .; cdr3_length: 14; j_call: TRBJ2-2; clone_size: .; v_call: TRBV7-8; cdr3_nt: TGTGCCAGCAGCATAACGTCGCGGATCGGGGAGCTGTTTTTT; cdr3_aa: CASSITSRIGELFF
d_call: .; cdr3_length: 14; j_call: TRBJ1-5; clone_size: .; v_call: TRBV6-6; cdr3_nt: TGTGCCAGCAGTTACTCGCTGGAGAATCAGCCCCAGCATTTT; cdr3_aa: CASSYSLENQPQHF
d_call: .; cdr3_length: 15; j_call: TRBJ2-2; clone_size: once; v_call: TRBV6-1; cdr3_nt: TGTGCCAGCAGTGAATTTCTAGGGCGGGCCGGGGAGCTGTTTTTT; cdr3_aa: CASSEFLGRAGELFF
d_call: .; cdr3_length: 13; j_call: TRBJ2-7; clone_size: .; v_call: TRBV14; cdr3_nt: TGTGCCAGCAGCCAACCTATCTCCTACGAGCAGTACTTC; cdr3_aa: CASSQPISYEQYF
d_call: .; cdr3_length: 16; j_call: TRBJ1-5; clone_size: .; v_call: TRBV19; cdr3_nt: TGTGCCAGTAGTATAGAGGTGCCGAGCCCGGGGCAGCCCCAGCATTTT; cdr3_aa: CASSIEVPSPGQPQHF